This TCR beta chain was identified in a study of CD4 T cells in relation to SARS-CoV-2 and coronaviruses. Study details: The HLA restriction of the shared crossreactive spike epitopes was mapped.

Per germline, CDR1 MNHEY and CDR2 SVGEGT. The CDR3 has 15 residues. The V gene lost 6 bases and the J gene lost 0 bases, with 15 bases spanning the gap. The repertoire was sequenced with immunoSEQ multiplex PCR; TCRdb's copy has only in-frame clones and lacks some. The sample carries some 65,000 clones, about nine tenths recorded once. Concerning this clone itself: Its antigen is unidentified.

General observations from the study: Roughly three fifths of donors had memory CD4+ clonotypes crossrecognizing SARS-CoV-2 and common cold coronavirus spike.

The unexposed donors gave CD4+ T cells in about 2010-2019, prior to COVID-19. Cryopreserved PBMCs were CD4-enriched, then split into naive and memory cells. This TCR was sampled from a human donor in good health. The rearrangement links TRBV6-2 or TRBV6-3 to TRBJ2-7; D is possibly TRBD1 (6 bases). Sequencing input: memory CD4+ T cells from PBMCs. The CDR3, as DNA: TGTGCCAGCAGCGAATCAGGGGCCCTCTCCTACGAGCAGTACTTC. Residues: CASSESGALSYEQYF.